Following are 27 T cell receptor beta chains from one sample sequenced in a study of breast tumors, draining lymph nodes, adjacent tissues. The lymph nodes were axillary draining lymph nodes from breast cancer patients. MiXCR, run by TCRdb on the multiplex PCR reads, gives a single entry per CDR3 protein. The sample contains hundreds of thousands of distinct CDR3 sequences, about 32% of which appear only once. The sample was axillary lymph node tissue. These receptors were collected from a female donor with breast cancer. Some clones in this sample may be carry-over from other donors' samples.

On this clonotype: A much larger clone lies a single base off, so this may be a read error. The CDR3 DNA sequence: TGTGCCAGCCTCCTCGTTCCGGGCACCTACAATGAGCAGTTCTTC. It codes for CASLLVPGTYNEQFF. The chain is built from TRBV6-1 and TRBJ2-1; D uncertain. The V end lost 8 bases, the J end lost 2 bases, and 16 bases lay between the germline ends. The germline V gene has CDR1 MNHNS and CDR2 SASEGT. The CDR3 sequence is 15 residues long.

This clonotype showed up many times. The chain links TRBV24-1 to TRBJ2-7; 10 positions agree with TRBD1. V was pared by 2 bases and J by 7 bases, with 10 bases of the junction left unmatched. Germline assignment: CDR1 KGHDR and CDR2 SFDVKD. CDR3 size: 16 residues. CDR3 residues: CATSDSPGTGEREQYF. CDR3 nucleotide sequence: TGTGCCACCAGTGATTCCCCTGGGACAGGGGAAAGGGAGCAGTACTTC.

This clonotype was counted ten times or more. The V gene is TRBV7-2, the J gene TRBJ2-6, with a tentative D call TRBD1 (6 bases). The CDR3 totals 19 residues. Trimming took off 2 bases at V and 0 bases at J, with 17 bases between the two ends. Germline CDR1 reads SGHTA; CDR2 reads FQGNSA. CDR3 nucleotide sequence: TGTGCCAGCAGCTTAACGCCGACACAGGGTCTCTCTGGGGCCAACGTCCTGACTTTC. This codes for CASSLTPTQGLSGANVLTF.

This clonotype occurred many times. The rearrangement joins TRBV30 to TRBJ2-1; weak D call: TRBD2 (6 bases). This CDR3 comprises 13 residues. The V end was cut by 2 bases, the J end by 10 bases, with 15 bases between. The V gene's germline CDR1 is GTSNPN and CDR2 SVGIG (reference sequence). The CDR3: CAWSPRRGGEQFF. CDR3 coding DNA: TGTGCCTGGAGTCCGCGGAGGGGCGGGGAGCAGTTCTTC. The whole variable domain, filled in from reference TRBV30 and TRBJ2-1, reads SQTIHQWPATLVQPVGSPLSLECTVEGTSNPNLYWYRQAAGRGLQLLFYSVGIGQISSEVPQNLSASRPQDRQFILSSKKLLLSDSGFYLCAWSPRRGGEQFFGPGTRLTVL.

The table lists this clonotype with a count of one. This chain connects TRBV14 to TRBJ2-7, with a weak D call TRBD2 (5 bases). This CDR3 comprises 15 residues. Germline V gene lookup returns CDR1 SGHDN and CDR2 FVKESK. The V and J ends lost 0 bases and 3 bases respectively, with 12 bases between them. The CDR3 spells CASSQDYGNNYEQYF. The CDR3, as DNA: TGTGCCAGCAGCCAAGATTACGGGAATAACTACGAGCAGTACTTC.

Regarding this clonotype: This may come from a read error, since a much larger clone is one base off. As the CDR3 is not closed by the conserved phenylalanine or tryptophan, this likely results from a read error. This chain joins TRBV9 and TRBJ2-1; 8 nucleotides line up with TRBD2. Trimming cost V 3 bases and J 2 bases; bases outside gene matches: 4. CDR1 is SGDLS and CDR2 is YYNGEE in the germline V gene. The CDR3 totals 15 residues. This CDR3 is CASSDGGGTYNEQFL. CDR3 nucleotides: TGTGCCAGCAGCGACGGGGGGGGTACCTACAATGAGCAGTTCCTC.

This clonotype was counted ten times or more. This rearrangement joins TRBV24-1 to TRBJ2-7, with a weak D call TRBD2 (5 bases). The CDR3 runs to 13 residues. V was cut by 3 bases and J by 6 bases, with 11 bases left in between. From germline, CDR1 is KGHDR and CDR2 SFDVKD. The CDR3 spells CATSDVDWSEQYF. The DNA for the CDR3 is TGTGCCACCAGTGATGTGGACTGGAGCGAGCAGTACTTC.

This clonotype was picked up many times. The V call is TRBV6-5, the J call TRBJ1-5; 7 bases agree with TRBD1. The CDR3 loop spans 14 amino acids. CDR1 is MNHEY and CDR2 is SVGAGI in the germline V gene. V gave up 5 bases and J gave up 6 bases; unmatched junction bases: 7. The DNA for the CDR3 is TGTGCCAGCAGTAGGGACAGAATCGCTCAGCCCCAGCATTTT. As protein: CASSRDRIAQPQHF.

This clonotype was recorded many times. The chain couples TRBV10-3 to TRBJ2-3, with D possibly matching TRBD1 (7 bases). V was pared by 3 bases and J by 5 bases, with 18 bases between. CDR3 length equals 16 residues. Looked up from germline, CDR1 is ENHRY and CDR2 is SYGVKD. Here the CDR3 DNA reads TGTGCCATCAGTGACGCGGGGACAGCCGCGGGAGATACGCAGTATTTT. It encodes CAISDAGTAAGDTQYF.

Notes on this clonotype: Since a much larger clone is just one base distant, this may be a read error. The gene calls are TRBV5-6 and TRBJ2-1; 8 bases line up with TRBD1. The ends lost 0 bases at V and 5 bases at J; junction bases unmatched: 4. Germline-derived CDR1 and CDR2 are SGHDT and YYEEEE. This CDR3 spans 15 amino acids. DNA of the CDR3: TGTGCCAGCAGCTTGGGGACAGGGAGCCACAATGAGCAGTTCTTC. It yields the protein CASSLGTGSHNEQFF.

This clonotype was detected once. DNA for the CDR3: TGCAGTGCTCAGCCGGGACAGGGGTATTGGCAGCCCCAGCATTTT. Protein: CSAQPGQGYWQPQHF. The chain joins TRBV20-1 to TRBJ1-5; 10 bases match TRBD1. The V gene end was trimmed by 5 bases and the J gene end by 7 bases; junction bases not matched to a gene: 11. CDR3 length: 15 residues. The germline V gene has CDR1 DFQATT and CDR2 SNEGSKA (reference sequence).

This clonotype appeared many times. The gene calls are TRBV6-6 and TRBJ1-6; D gene ambiguous. The CDR3 has 14 amino acids. Germline lookup yields CDR1 MNHNY and CDR2 SVGAGI (reference sequence). V was shortened by 1 base and J by 7 bases, with 8 bases between the two germline ends. CDR3 region: CASSYFPRNSPLHF. The CDR3 DNA follows: TGTGCCAGCAGTTACTTTCCCCGAAATTCACCCCTCCACTTT.

V usage is TRBV2 and J usage is TRBJ2-2; D gene uncertain. V lost 7 bases and J lost 3, with 18 bases in between. The CDR3 contains 16 residues. CDR1 is SNHLY, CDR2 FYNNEI, per germline. In DNA, the CDR3 is TGTGCCAGCAATGTGGCTAACTATGGCTACACCGGGGAGCTGTTTTTT. Encoded protein: CASNVANYGYTGELFF.

The sample holds many counts of this clonotype. This may be a read error: a much more frequent sequence differs by one nucleotide. The chain carries TRBV7-9 and TRBJ2-5; perhaps TRBD1 as D (8 bases). Germline V gene sequence: CDR1 SEHNR, CDR2 FQNEAQ (reference sequence). The CDR3 is 15 residues long. The CDR3 region is CASSLGDTGGETQHF. CDR3 DNA: TGTGCCAGCAGCTTAGGTGACACAGGGGGGGAGACCCAGCACTTC.

This clonotype was found many times. The chain links TRBV10-3 to TRBJ1-6; 10 positions match TRBD1. Per germline, CDR1 ENHRY and CDR2 SYGVKD. After removal of 5 bases from V and 10 bases from J, the junction contained 5 bases not matched to a gene. There are 14 residues in the CDR3. CDR3 region: CAISSGTGASPLHF. The CDR3 DNA reads TGTGCCATCAGTTCCGGGACAGGGGCATCACCCCTCCACTTT.

This clonotype has ten or more counts. The V and J genes are TRBV12-3 or TRBV12-4 and TRBJ1-4; possibly TRBD1 for D (5 bases). The CDR3 runs 15 residues. Trimming cost V 6 bases and J 4 bases, with 15 bases left between them. CDR3 region: CASRATQDLNEKLFF. The CDR3 DNA sequence: TGTGCCAGCAGGGCCACACAGGATCTTAATGAAAAACTGTTTTTT.

This clonotype appeared many times. The chain couples TRBV4-1 to TRBJ2-1; tentative D call: TRBD2 (6 bases). Germline V gene data show CDR1 as MGHRA and CDR2 as YSYEKL. This CDR3 spans 14 amino acids. Trimming cost V 4 bases and J 8 bases, with 15 bases left between them. The CDR3 nucleotides are TGCGCCAGCAGCCGAATACTAGCTTCGGATGAGCAGTTCTTC. This gives the protein CASSRILASDEQFF.

As for this clonotype: Given a much more abundant clone one base away, this may be a read error. V gene TRBV5-1 combines with J gene TRBJ2-5; no definite D call. The CDR3 spans 12 residues. Per the germline V gene, CDR1 is SGHRS and CDR2 is YFSETQ. CDR3 nucleotides: TGCGCCAACAGCTTGGAGACCCAGACCCAGTACTTC. It specifies CANSLETQTQYF.

The rearrangement uses TRBV11-2 and TRBJ1-4, with D uncertain. Trimming left V 5 bases short and J 7 bases short, with 8 bases between. Germline CDR1 reads SGHAT; CDR2 reads FQNNGV. The CDR3 totals 12 residues. This CDR3 reads CASSLKGEKLFF. The CDR3, as DNA: TGTGCCAGCAGCCTAAAGGGTGAAAAACTGTTTTTT.

This clonotype was found many times. This chain uses TRBV14 with TRBJ2-1; 15 positions agree with TRBD2. V dropped 4 bases and J dropped 4; count of bases not matched to a gene: 2. Germline V lookup: CDR1 SGHDN, CDR2 FVKESK. There are 16 residues in the CDR3. The CDR3 DNA follows: TGTGCCAGCAGCCTTGGGACTAGCGGGAGGTACAATGAGCAGTTCTTC. Translated: CASSLGTSGRYNEQFF.

About this clonotype itself: This clone may be a read error of a much larger clone one base away. This likely comes from a read error, as the CDR3 has no conserved phenylalanine or tryptophan at its end. The chain is built from TRBV5-6 and TRBJ2-6; no clear D gene. CDR1 is SGHDT and CDR2 is YYEEEE in the germline V gene. CDR3 length: 15 amino acids. Trimming shortened V by 1 base and J by 4 bases, and 9 bases separated the two germline ends. CDR3 amino acids: CASSLRFPGANVLTS. The DNA for the CDR3 is TGTGCCAGCAGCTTGCGGTTCCCGGGGGCCAACGTCCTGACTTCC.

This clonotype was recorded at least ten times. The gene calls are TRBV19 and TRBJ2-5, with a possible D match to TRBD1 (5 bases). Trimming pared 5 bases from V and 2 bases from J, leaving 15 bases between. The CDR3 sequence is 15 residues long. Per the germline V gene, CDR1 is LNHDA and CDR2 is SQIVND (reference sequence). The CDR3: CASSFRVGVQETQYF. The CDR3 DNA is TGTGCCAGTAGTTTCAGGGTAGGCGTGCAAGAGACCCAGTACTTC.

Many counts were recorded for this clonotype. This chain links TRBV7-2 with TRBJ2-2, with TRBD2 matching 9 bases. The V gene end was trimmed by 1 base and the J gene end by 6 bases; junction bases not matched to a gene: 9. Germline assignment: CDR1 SGHTA and CDR2 FQGNSA. The CDR3 length is 17 residues. CDR3 protein: CASSLGRGRASAGELFF. The CDR3 DNA sequence: TGTGCCAGCAGCTTAGGGCGCGGGAGGGCCTCCGCCGGGGAGCTGTTTTTT.

This clonotype was detected a few times. The rearrangement joins TRBV5-6 to TRBJ1-6; TRBD1 is a possible D gene (5 bases). The V gene lost 4 bases and the J gene lost 6 bases, with 14 bases spanning the gap. CDR3 length equals 15 residues. Germline CDR1 and CDR2: SGHDT and YYEEEE. CDR3 nucleotide sequence: TGTGCCAGCAGCCTTCTAGGGGCCGCTAATTCACCCCTCCACTTT. Protein sequence: CASSLLGAANSPLHF.

The rearrangement links TRBV6-7 to TRBJ1-5, with 10 bases identical to TRBD1. TRBV6-7 is an ORF, with its function uncertain. Unmatched junction bases numbered 24, after V lost 7 bases and J lost 6 bases. The CDR3 has 20 residues. CDR3 DNA sequence: TGTGCCAGCATCCACCGGGACAGGGGATCCGGGACAGGGGTTCTTCAGCCCCAGCATTTT. This codes for CASIHRDRGSGTGVLQPQHF.

The V call is TRBV27, the J call TRBJ2-4; D is unresolved. The CDR3 length is 20 residues. Germline V gene lookup returns CDR1 MNHEY and CDR2 SMNVEV (reference sequence). V was cut by 1 base and J by 2 bases, with 24 bases left in between. The CDR3 spells CASSLCFHRYDGGTKNIQYF. DNA for the CDR3: TGTGCCAGCAGTTTATGTTTCCACAGATACGATGGTGGGACCAAAAACATTCAGTACTTC.

The chain is built from TRBV11-2 and TRBJ1-3; 8 nucleotides match TRBD1. The CDR3 length is 18 residues. Germline loops: CDR1 SGHAT, CDR2 FQNNGV. The V segment lost 6 bases and the J segment 0 bases; nucleotides outside the gene matches: 13. CDR3 DNA: TGTGCCAGCAGTGCCGGACGGACAGGGTTCTACTCTGGAAACACCATATATTTT. Translation gives CASSAGRTGFYSGNTIYF.